This T cell receptor beta chain was observed in a study of control samples from healthy donors and cancer patients. Profiled with immunoSEQ multiplex PCR; TCRdb holds only in-frame clones, not every one. The table lists 210,000 or so clones, about 90% of them singletons. The CDR3 covers 15 residues. V was clipped by 0 bases and J by 8 bases; unmatched bases: 6. The germline gives CDR1 LNHNV, CDR2 YYDKDF (reference sequence). The chain uses TRBV15 and TRBJ1-2, with TRBD1 matching over 10 bases. The specimen sequenced was blood. This sequence was found in a young man in good health. The DNA for the CDR3 is TGTGCCACCAGCAGAGAACCGGACAGGGGGAAGGGCTACACCTTC. This gives the protein CATSREPDRGKGYTF.